This TCR beta chain was sequenced in a study of PD-1 blockade in classical Hodgkin lymphoma (dated by TCRdb to the early 2020s). In the study overall: Nivolumab dosing was 3 mg/kg intravenously every 2 weeks, continuing until either disease progression or unacceptable toxicity. The study used CyTOF and TCR beta sequencing to define a peripheral blood immune signature of response to PD-1 blockade in classical Hodgkin lymphoma.

The label giving this sample's time point can be read as: cycle 4 day 1 (C4D1), after more than 5 weeks of nivolumab. All trial patients had relapsed after autologous stem cell transplantation, with cohorts A, B and C differing in prior brentuximab vedotin exposure. A Miltenyi CD4+ T cell isolation kit was used for magnetic negative selection to purify CD4+ T cells from thawed PBMCs. The trial cohort comprised approximately 55 patients with relapsed/refractory classical Hodgkin lymphoma whose best overall responses were complete response, partial response or progressive disease. Single-agent nivolumab was administered to trial patients in the multi-cohort phase II CheckMate 205 trial. An independent review committee assessed best overall response by applying the 2007 International Working Group response criteria. Trial PBMCs were obtained immediately prior to nivolumab initiation (C1D1) and on therapy at cycle 2 day 1 and cycle 4 day 1. Peripheral blood was collected in 8 mL Vacutainer Cell Preparation Tubes, from which PBMCs were isolated by centrifugation and then cryopreserved. Purified CD4+ and CD8+ fractions were prepared only for cases with an additional available PBMC sample. Magnetically labelled cells were removed on LS columns in a quadroMACS separator, and the flow-through was retained as the purified fraction.

The CDR3 contains 13 residues, cysteine and phenylalanine counted. The read is trimmed to its CDR3 DNA, 39 bases read in frame from base 1. From the germline V gene, CDR1 is SGHRS and CDR2 is YFSETQ. A distance of 7 bases separates the germline ends of V and J, which lose 3 bases and 1 base respectively. Genomic DNA was isolated using the Qiagen DNeasy kit from unsorted PBMCs as well as from negatively selected CD4+ and CD8+ fractions. TCR beta CDR3 regions were amplified by immunoSEQ multiplex PCR using primers annealing to V and J segments. A synthetic immune receptor repertoire was used to minimize amplification bias, and remaining bias was computationally removed after sequencing. In the original analysis: Repertoire diversity was quantified as the Shannon entropy index using custom Python scripts. The unsorted, CD4+ and CD8+ repertoires were each analyzed separately, with the exception of combined analyses, where CD4+ and CD8+ sequences were merged in silico. A clone counted as expanded when the clone's frequency after treatment rose at least 2-fold relative to C1D1, and clones undetected at baseline were given a pseudocount of 0.5. Singleton clones were defined as clones with 0 or 1 copy at C1D1, and non-singleton clones were defined as clones with 2 or more copies. Clones expanded in unsorted samples were annotated as CD4+, CD8+ or unknown by matching protein sequences in sorted samples from the same patient. Wilcoxon tests on paired samples were used to test diversity changes from C1D1 to C4D1. As stored in TCRdb, this immuneACCESS dataset retains in-frame rearrangements with V and J assigned. A fraction of the clones does not appear; measured against another copy, unresolved V genes explain less than half of the discrepancy, and the remainder lacks a known reason. V and J calls and clone size are as listed in that table; D and trimming were resolved from the DNA. Counted in this sample were 20,000 to 25,000 clones; roughly 80% of them appeared once. The leading ten clones occupy 3.1% of the sample.

For this clone: Its antigen is still unknown. Base qualities were left out, and no much larger clone turns up one base away.

Results the study describes overall, beyond this receptor: Lower diversity was seen in patients whose nivolumab began less than 1 year after ASCT, and these patients were left out of later analyses so that immune reconstitution would not confound the results. Trial patients with a complete response had baseline diversity similar to that of newly diagnosed patients, while partial responders and progressors had significantly lower diversity. Only a single clinical trial cohort was studied, and what caused the repertoire differences, possibly disease activity or prior therapy, remained undefined. A significant rise by C4D1 was seen in CD4+ but not CD8+ TCR diversity (p=0.0027 vs p=0.16), with the rise being most apparent in complete responders (p=0.02). Baseline TCR diversity was reported as lower in newly diagnosed patients than in healthy donors, and lower still in relapsed/refractory patients.

The V and J genes are TRBV5-1 and TRBJ1-1; D gene: possibly TRBD1, on 5 matching bases. This clonotype was sampled from a human donor with classical Hodgkin lymphoma. The specimen comprised CD4+ T cells from blood, sampled before the fourth cycle of nivolumab. CDR3 loop: CASSSTGNTEAFF. The nucleotide sequence reads as follows: TGCGCCAGCAGCTCAACAGGGAACACTGAAGCTTTCTTT.